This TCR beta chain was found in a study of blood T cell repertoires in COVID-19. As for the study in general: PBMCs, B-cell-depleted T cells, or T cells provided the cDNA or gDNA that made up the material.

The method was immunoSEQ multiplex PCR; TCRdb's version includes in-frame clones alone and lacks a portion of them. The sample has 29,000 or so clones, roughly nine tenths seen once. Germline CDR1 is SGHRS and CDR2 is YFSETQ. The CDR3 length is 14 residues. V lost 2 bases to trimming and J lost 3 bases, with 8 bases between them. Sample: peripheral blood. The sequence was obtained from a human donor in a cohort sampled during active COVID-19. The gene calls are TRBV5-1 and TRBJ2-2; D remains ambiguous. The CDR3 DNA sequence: TGCGCCAGCAGCTTTGACACATACACCGGGGAGCTGTTTTTT. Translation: CASSFDTYTGELFF.